This passage covers 12 T cell receptor beta chains from one sample sequenced in a study of OX40 agonist ivuxolimab in advanced cancers. Measured with immunoSEQ multiplex PCR; TCRdb has only the in-frame clones, and not every one. The sample shows approximately 60,000 clones, around 84% of them seen only once. Sequenced here: CD4+ or CD8+ T cells sorted from blood, sampled in a trial of the OX40 agonist ivuxolimab. These receptors were collected from an adult with an advanced solid tumor such as melanoma, head and neck, liver or kidney cancer.

The rearrangement uses TRBV5-6 and TRBJ2-7; D is unclear. The germline V and J ends were trimmed by 5 bases and 1 base, with 16 bases remaining between them. The length of the CDR3 is 15 residues. Looked up from germline, CDR1 is SGHDT and CDR2 is YYEEEE. CDR3 loop: CASREGPPPSYEQYF. The DNA of the CDR3 is TGTGCCAGCAGGGAAGGCCCCCCTCCATCCTACGAGCAGTACTTC.

The chain links TRBV5-1 to TRBJ2-2, with 9 bases identical to TRBD1. Germline trimming cut 4 bases from V and 4 bases from J; bases unmatched to any gene: 8. Germline CDR1 is SGHRS and CDR2 is YFSETQ. The CDR3 loop spans 16 amino acids. The CDR3 protein is CASSLTGGAGTGELFF. The CDR3 nucleotides read TGCGCCAGCAGCCTTACAGGGGGCGCGGGCACCGGGGAGCTGTTTTTT.

The V and J genes are TRBV28 and TRBJ2-5; D not resolved. The DNA end lines up better with TRBJ2-7; the J call may be wrong. Germline CDR1 is MDHEN and CDR2 is SYDVKM. The CDR3 consists of 11 residues. CDR3 amino acids: CASLSSYEQYF. Written as DNA, the CDR3 is TGTGCCAGCCTTAGCTCCTACGAGCAGTACTTC.

CDR3 nucleotides: TGCGCCAGCAGCCAAGTTGTAACTACTGAAGCTTTCTTT. Its translation: CASSQVVTTEAFF. The chain has TRBV4-1 and TRBJ1-1; D ambiguous. Germline V gene sequence: CDR1 MGHRA, CDR2 YSYEKL. CDR3 size: 13 residues. The V gene lost 1 base and the J gene lost 5 bases, with 8 bases spanning the gap.

The chain recombines TRBV5-1 with TRBJ1-2; 9 bases map to TRBD1. This CDR3 is 13 amino acids long. CDR1 is SGHRS, CDR2 YFSETQ, per germline. V was clipped by 4 bases and J by 4 bases; unmatched bases: 2. The CDR3, as DNA: TGCGCCAGCAGCGCGGACAGGGGCTATGGCTACACCTTC. Translating it yields CASSADRGYGYTF.

This chain connects TRBV19 to TRBJ2-5, with a tentative D call TRBD1 (6 bases). This CDR3 has 15 amino acids. The V gene lost 8 bases and the J gene lost 3 bases, with 19 bases spanning the gap. Germline V lookup: CDR1 LNHDA, CDR2 SQIVND (reference sequence). Here the CDR3 DNA reads TGTGCCAGTCGACAGGACCCCTATTCGAAAGAGACCCAGTACTTC. Its protein is CASRQDPYSKETQYF.

The chain is built from TRBV29-1 and TRBJ2-1, with TRBD2 as a possible D gene (6 bases). This CDR3 spans 14 amino acids. Trimming shortened V by 2 bases and J by 4 bases, and 12 bases separated the two germline ends. CDR1 is SQVTM, CDR2 ANQGSEA, per germline. CDR3 sequence reads: CSVEWGGGYNEQFF. CDR3 in DNA: TGCAGCGTTGAATGGGGTGGGGGGTACAATGAGCAGTTCTTC.

The rearrangement links TRBV2 to TRBJ1-1, with a weak D call TRBD1 (6 bases). CDR3 length: 15 amino acids. With 7 bases removed from V and 4 bases from J, the gap between germline ends came to 19 bases. Germline CDR1 reads SNHLY; CDR2 reads FYNNEI. The CDR3 DNA sequence: TGTGCCAGCATTTTGAACAGGGTATTACGCACTGAAGCTTTCTTT. It yields the protein CASILNRVLRTEAFF.

The chain employs TRBV28 and TRBJ2-1; 7 positions match TRBD1. CDR1 is MDHEN and CDR2 is SYDVKM in the germline V gene. J lost 5 bases, V lost 1 base, and 8 bases had no gene match. The CDR3 consists of 16 residues. As DNA, the CDR3 is TGTGCCAGCAGTTTATTGCGGACAGGTCTTAACAATGAGCAGTTCTTC. It encodes CASSLLRTGLNNEQFF.

This clone appeared once. The V and J genes are TRBV4-1 and TRBJ2-5, with D tentatively TRBD2 (6 bases). The germline gives CDR1 MGHRA, CDR2 YSYEKL. The CDR3 is 19 residues long. V was pared by 0 bases and J by 1 base, with 21 bases between. For the CDR3, the DNA is TGCGCCAGCAGCCAAGACATCCCTTGGACACTAGCCTCCCAAGAGACCCAGTACTTC. Translation gives CASSQDIPWTLASQETQYF.

V gene TRBV30 combines with J gene TRBJ1-2, with 7 bases identical to TRBD1. From germline, CDR1 is GTSNPN and CDR2 SVGIG (reference sequence). Germline trimming cut 7 bases from V and 0 bases from J; bases unmatched to any gene: 2. The CDR3 is 12 amino acids. CDR3 sequence: CASGTANYGYTF. CDR3 DNA sequence: TGTGCCTCCGGGACAGCTAACTATGGCTACACCTTC.

In its sample, this clone was seen a few times. V and J are TRBV19 and TRBJ2-7; D call uncertain. The CDR3 is made up of 12 amino acids. Trimming took off 5 bases at V and 2 bases at J, with 7 bases between the two ends. Germline CDR1 LNHDA, CDR2 SQIVND (reference sequence). CDR3 in amino acids: CASSPGPYEQYF. The CDR3 bases are TGTGCCAGTAGTCCCGGTCCCTACGAGCAGTACTTC. Supplemented by reference TRBV19 and TRBJ2-7, the full variable domain reads DGGITQSPKYLFRKEGQNVTLSCEQNLNHDAMYWYRQDPGQGLRLIYYSQIVNDFQKGDIAEGYSVSREKKESFPLTVTSAQKNPTAFYLCASSPGPYEQYFGPGTRLTVT.